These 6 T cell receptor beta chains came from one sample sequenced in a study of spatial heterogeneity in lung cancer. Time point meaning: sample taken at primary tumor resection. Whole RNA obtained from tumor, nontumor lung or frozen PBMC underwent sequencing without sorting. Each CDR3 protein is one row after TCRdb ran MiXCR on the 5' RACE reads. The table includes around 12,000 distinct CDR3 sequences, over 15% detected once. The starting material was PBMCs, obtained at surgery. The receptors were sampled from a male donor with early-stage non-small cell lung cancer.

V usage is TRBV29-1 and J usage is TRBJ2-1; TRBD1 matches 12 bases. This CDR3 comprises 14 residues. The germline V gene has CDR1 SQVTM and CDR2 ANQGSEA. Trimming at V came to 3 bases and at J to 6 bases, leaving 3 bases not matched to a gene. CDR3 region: CSVEGQGAGNEQFF. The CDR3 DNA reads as TGCAGCGTTGAGGGACAGGGGGCGGGCAATGAGCAGTTCTTC.

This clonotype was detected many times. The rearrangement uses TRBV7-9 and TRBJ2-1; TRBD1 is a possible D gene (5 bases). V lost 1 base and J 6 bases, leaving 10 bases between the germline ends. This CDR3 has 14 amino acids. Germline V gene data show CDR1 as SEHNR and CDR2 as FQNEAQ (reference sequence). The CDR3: CASSLEGPLNEQFF. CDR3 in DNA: TGTGCCAGCAGCTTAGAGGGGCCCCTCAATGAGCAGTTCTTC.

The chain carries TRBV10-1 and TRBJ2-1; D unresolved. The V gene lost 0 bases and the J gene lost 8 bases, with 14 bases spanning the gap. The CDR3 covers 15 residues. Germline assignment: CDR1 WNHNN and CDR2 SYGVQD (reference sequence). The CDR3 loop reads CASSESAGLGDEQFF. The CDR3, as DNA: TGCGCCAGCAGTGAGTCGGCCGGGCTTGGGGATGAGCAGTTCTTC.

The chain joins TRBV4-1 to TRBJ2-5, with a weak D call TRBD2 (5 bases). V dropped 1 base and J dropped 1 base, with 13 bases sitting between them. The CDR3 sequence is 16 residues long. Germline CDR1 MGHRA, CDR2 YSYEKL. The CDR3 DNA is TGCGCCAGCAGCCAAGGTGGTGCGGGCCCCCAAGAGACCCAGTACTTC. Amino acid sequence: CASSQGGAGPQETQYF.

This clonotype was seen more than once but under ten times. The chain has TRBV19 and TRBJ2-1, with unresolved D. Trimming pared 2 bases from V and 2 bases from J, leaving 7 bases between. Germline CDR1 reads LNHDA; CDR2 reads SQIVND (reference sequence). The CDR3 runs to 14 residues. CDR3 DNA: TGTGCCAGTAGTATAACGGCCACCTACAATGAGCAGTTCTTC. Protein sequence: CASSITATYNEQFF.

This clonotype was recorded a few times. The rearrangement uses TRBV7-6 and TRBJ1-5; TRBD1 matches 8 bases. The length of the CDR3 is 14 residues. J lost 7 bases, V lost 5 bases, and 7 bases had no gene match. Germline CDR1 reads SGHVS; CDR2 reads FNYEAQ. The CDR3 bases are TGTGCCAGCAGCCAGACAGGGGTCGAACAGCCCCAGCATTTT. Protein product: CASSQTGVEQPQHF.